These 8 T cell receptor beta chains share one sample of origin, sequenced in a study of blood T cell repertoires in COVID-19. The method was immunoSEQ multiplex PCR; TCRdb's version includes in-frame clones alone and lacks a portion of them. Here the sample spans 210,000 or so clones, more than 75% being singletons. The sample comprised PBMCs or T cells enriched from blood (not recorded which). The receptors come from a man aged 25-45 years with acute COVID-19.

V is TRBV14 and J is TRBJ1-6; D is perhaps TRBD1 (5 bases). CDR1 SGHDN and CDR2 FVKESK come from the germline V gene. This CDR3 is built from 17 residues. Trimming took 5 bases from V and 7 from J, leaving 21 bases between them. The CDR3 nucleotides read TGTGCCAGCAGCAGCGGGACTGAGCACCTTCTAAATTCACCCCTCCACTTT. Its protein product is CASSSGTEHLLNSPLHF.

This chain uses TRBV4-1 with TRBJ2-1, with D possibly matching TRBD2 (6 bases). From germline, CDR1 is MGHRA and CDR2 YSYEKL. With 1 base removed from V and 6 bases from J, the gap between germline ends came to 10 bases. The CDR3 totals 14 residues. In DNA form, the CDR3 reads TGCGCCAGCAGCCAAGGCGGGGTAGCCAATGAGCAGTTCTTC. Residues: CASSQGGVANEQFF.

This clone was counted only a few times. This rearrangement joins TRBV12-5 to TRBJ1-5; unclear D gene. The V and J ends lost 7 bases and 4 bases respectively, with 11 bases between them. Germline loops: CDR1 LGHNT, CDR2 FRNRAP. The CDR3 runs to 13 residues. The CDR3 DNA reads TGTGCTAGTGCCGAACCGGGGAATCAGCCCCAGCATTTT. Translating it yields CASAEPGNQPQHF.

This chain links TRBV4-1 with TRBJ1-6; 9 positions match TRBD1. The J segment lost 7 bases and the V segment lost 0 bases, leaving 7 bases of the junction unmatched. The CDR3 is 17 residues long. The germline V gene encodes CDR1 MGHRA and CDR2 YSYEKL. The CDR3 loop is CASSQEAQGAGNSPLHF. The CDR3 bases are TGCGCCAGCAGCCAAGAGGCACAGGGGGCCGGGAATTCACCCCTCCACTTT.

J is TRBJ2-1 and V is TRBV5-1, with D possibly matching TRBD1 (6 bases). Per germline, CDR1 SGHRS and CDR2 YFSETQ. This CDR3 is 15 amino acids long. The V end lost 2 bases, the J end lost 3 bases, and 12 bases lay between the germline ends. CDR3 nucleotide sequence: TGCGCCAGCAGCTTCGGACAGAACCTCTACAATGAGCAGTTCTTC. Encoded protein: CASSFGQNLYNEQFF.

On this clone: The identical CDR3 is also encoded by other nucleotide sequences in the sample. This chain links TRBV29-1 with TRBJ2-3; D uncertain. Trimming left V 3 bases short and J 1 base short, with 5 bases between. Germline lookup yields CDR1 SQVTM and CDR2 ANQGSEA. This CDR3 region has 12 residues. In nucleotides, the CDR3 is TGCAGCGTTGACGGAGGCACAGATACGCAGTATTTT. This sequence encodes CSVDGGTDTQYF.

The rearrangement uses TRBV9 and TRBJ1-2; 9 positions agree with TRBD1. In germline, CDR1 is SGDLS, CDR2 YYNGEE. With 4 bases clipped from V and 3 bases from J, the junction kept 10 bases outside the gene matches. CDR3 length equals 16 residues. The CDR3 region is CASSSSGQGRDYGYTF. In DNA form, the CDR3 reads TGTGCCAGCAGCTCCTCTGGACAGGGGAGAGACTATGGCTACACCTTC.

The CDR3 sequence is CASSVGQGDREKLFF. Here the CDR3 DNA reads TGTGCCAGCAGCGTAGGTCAGGGGGATCGTGAAAAACTGTTTTTT. The J gene is TRBJ1-4, the V gene TRBV9; 7 bases fit TRBD1. The germline V gene encodes CDR1 SGDLS and CDR2 YYNGEE. The junction had 6 bases not matched to a gene; V was cut back by 0 bases and J by 7 bases. CDR3 length: 15 residues. Based on the CDR3 plus reference TRBV9 and TRBJ1-4, the full variable domain is DSGVTQTPKHLITATGQRVTLRCSPRSGDLSVYWYQQSLDQGLQFLIQYYNGEERAKGNILERFSAQQFPDLHSELNLSSLELGDSALYFCASSVGQGDREKLFFGSGTQLSVL.